This TCR beta chain came from a study of siplizumab effects on memory and regulatory T cells. Whole-study findings and limits: Naive T cells apparently outstripped memory cells in diversity and seemed major alloresponse contributors. Among mappable alloreactive CD4+ clones, the Treg-derived fraction averaged around 69% with siplizumab versus less than 35% in controls. Just a small share of alloreactive clones was traced back to unstimulated subsets.

The CDR3 is 17 amino acids. On this clone: What it binds is not known.

Each sample had about 10^5 TCR templates assayed. TCRdb keeps only in-frame clones here, not all; method: immunoSEQ multiplex PCR. The data show 90,000 to 120,000 clones, with about 90% seen just once and approximately 0.71% held by the top ten. This chain links TRBV21-1 with TRBJ1-6; TRBD1, as called in the table, went unchecked against the DNA. TRBV21-1 is listed as a pseudogene. This clonotype originated in a human donor in good health. The sample taken for sequencing was Tregs sorted from blood. The CDR3 loop is CASSFRDRLCYNSPLHF. The CDR3 DNA is TGTGCCAGCAGCTTCCGGGACAGGCTATGCTATAATTCACCCCTCCACTTT.